The 27 T cell receptor beta chains below all came from one sample that was sequenced in a study of response to subunit inactivated influenza vaccine. TCRdb ran MiXCR on the RT-PCR reads and lists one entry per CDR3 protein. This table holds approximately 500,000 distinct CDR3 sequences, 12% to 15% found once. Sample: PBMCs from blood, taken about 11 days after vaccination. These receptors were collected from a man in his forties or fifties who received an inactivated influenza vaccine.

This chain's CDR3 is CASSFTDNTEAFF. CDR3 bases: TGTGCCAGCAGTTTTACAGACAACACTGAAGCTTTCTTT. The chain employs TRBV12-3 or TRBV12-4 and TRBJ1-1, with D unresolved. With 3 bases removed from V and 2 bases from J, the gap between germline ends came to 7 bases. This CDR3 comprises 13 residues.

The chain has TRBV7-2 and TRBJ1-1, with D hard to call. Between the trimmed V and J ends, which lost 1 base and 8 bases, there was a span of 14 bases. Germline loops: CDR1 SGHTA, CDR2 FQGNSA. The CDR3 loop spans 14 amino acids. The CDR3 here is CASSLGGRFREAFF. In DNA form, the CDR3 reads TGTGCCAGCAGCTTAGGAGGGCGGTTCAGGGAAGCTTTCTTT.

This clonotype was seen more than once but under ten times. The chain joins TRBV2 to TRBJ2-7; 11 bases line up with TRBD1. The germline CDR1 and CDR2 sequences are SNHLY and FYNNEI. This CDR3 contains 15 residues. Trimming at V came to 11 bases and at J to 6 bases, leaving 15 bases not matched to a gene. The CDR3 bases are TGTGCCTGGATAGGCCCGGGACAGGGGGGGCCCGAGCAGTACTTC. Translated: CAWIGPGQGGPEQYF.

This chain connects TRBV7-2 to TRBJ2-7; 7 bases are a match to TRBD1. The CDR3 extends over 13 amino acids. Looked up from germline, CDR1 is SGHTA and CDR2 is FQGNSA. With 2 bases clipped from V and 5 bases from J, the junction kept 3 bases outside the gene matches. The CDR3 bases are TGTGCCAGCAGCTTATACAGGGGTCACGAGCAGTACTTC. Translation: CASSLYRGHEQYF.

CDR3 residues: CASSTTGQGPNYGYTF. CDR3 nucleotide sequence: TGTGCCAGTAGTACCACCGGACAGGGTCCTAACTATGGCTACACCTTC. The chain employs TRBV19 and TRBJ1-2; 8 bases align to TRBD1. The V and J ends lost 4 bases and 0 bases, in that order; junction bases with no gene match: 7. Germline V gene lookup returns CDR1 LNHDA and CDR2 SQIVND (reference sequence). There are 16 residues in the CDR3.

The chain has TRBV28 and TRBJ2-3; 7 bases are a match to TRBD1. Germline V gene lookup returns CDR1 MDHEN and CDR2 SYDVKM. The CDR3 spans 15 residues. J gave up 0 bases and V 8 bases, and 8 bases lay outside the gene matches. This CDR3 reads CASQSGQPSTDTQYF. CDR3 in DNA: TGTGCCAGCCAATCGGGACAGCCCAGCACAGATACGCAGTATTTT.

The gene calls are TRBV11-2 and TRBJ1-5; 7 nucleotides line up with TRBD1. The CDR3 loop spans 15 amino acids. Per germline, CDR1 SGHAT and CDR2 FQNNGV. The junction had 6 bases not matched to a gene; V was cut back by 3 bases and J by 4 bases. The CDR3 nucleotides read TGTGCCAGCAGCTTGGGGGACAGCGGGAATCAGCCCCAGCATTTT. This sequence encodes CASSLGDSGNQPQHF. Looking up the rest from reference TRBV11-2 and TRBJ1-5 gives the full variable domain: EAGVAQSPRYKIIEKRQSVAFWCNPISGHATLYWYQQILGQGPKLLIQFQNNGVVDDSQLPKDRFSAERLKGVDSTLKIQPAKLEDSAVYLCASSLGDSGNQPQHFGDGTRLSIL.

This clonotype was seen only a few times. This chain's CDR3 is CSARDLFRPSGSRTGELFF. CDR3 in DNA: TGCAGTGCTAGAGATCTATTTCGACCTAGCGGGAGTCGTACCGGGGAGCTGTTTTTT. The gene calls are TRBV20-1 and TRBJ2-2, with 10 bases lining up with TRBD2. V shed 0 bases, J shed 5 bases, and the junction held 15 bases outside the gene matches. The CDR3 totals 19 residues. Germline CDR1 and CDR2: DFQATT and SNEGSKA (reference sequence).

The chain is built from TRBV28 and TRBJ1-5; D gene ambiguous. V was shortened by 3 bases and J by 0 bases, with 6 bases between the two germline ends. This CDR3 is 14 amino acids long. CDR1 is MDHEN and CDR2 is SYDVKM in the germline V gene. The CDR3 sequence is CASSFWGSNQPQHF. The CDR3 nucleotides read TGTGCCAGCAGTTTTTGGGGTAGCAATCAGCCCCAGCATTTT.

At least ten counts were recorded for this clonotype. The V and J genes are TRBV28 and TRBJ2-1, with TRBD2 identical over 13 bases. The CDR3 is 21 residues long. Germline V gene data show CDR1 as MDHEN and CDR2 as SYDVKM. The V gene end was trimmed by 6 bases and the J gene end by 8 bases; junction bases not matched to a gene: 25. In DNA, the CDR3 is TGTGCCAGCAGCCGAGGGGGACAGCCTCTACTAGCGGGGGGGCCGCCCGATGAGCAGTTCTTC. Residues: CASSRGGQPLLAGGPPDEQFF.

The V call is TRBV20-1, the J call TRBJ2-7; 7 nucleotides align to TRBD1. The trim removed 2 bases at V and 3 bases at J, leaving 10 bases unmatched. The length of the CDR3 is 15 residues. Germline V gene sequence: CDR1 DFQATT, CDR2 SNEGSKA (reference sequence). The CDR3 loop reads CSARNRDSSYYEQYF. The DNA of the CDR3 is TGCAGTGCTAGAAACCGGGACAGCTCTTACTACGAGCAGTACTTC.

Regarding this clonotype: Just one base apart from a much larger clone, this may be a read error. V gene TRBV6-2 or TRBV6-3 combines with J gene TRBJ2-7, with D possibly being TRBD1 (6 bases). Germline assignment: CDR1 MNHEY and CDR2 SVGEGT. V was shortened by 4 bases and J by 6 bases, with 19 bases between the two germline ends. This CDR3 is 15 amino acids long. The CDR3 nucleotides read TGTGCCAGCAGTTCTGAACAGGGCGGGCGTCTCGAGCAGTACTTC. It yields the protein CASSSEQGGRLEQYF.

In this sample, this clonotype turned up a few times. V usage is TRBV11-2 and J usage is TRBJ2-1; D might be TRBD1 or TRBD2, each matching 6 bases. Deletions cut 3 bases from V and 6 bases from J, with 18 bases between. Germline CDR1 SGHAT, CDR2 FQNNGV. The CDR3 extends over 16 amino acids. The CDR3 protein is CASSFEGGYRPNEQFF. Here the CDR3 DNA reads TGTGCCAGCAGCTTCGAGGGGGGATACCGGCCCAATGAGCAGTTCTTC.

The chain recombines TRBV7-6 with TRBJ1-5; D is perhaps TRBD1 (6 bases). The CDR3 runs 13 residues. V was pared by 5 bases and J by 5 bases, with 10 bases between. In germline, CDR1 is SGHVS, CDR2 FNYEAQ. This CDR3 reads CASSISGDQPQHF. The DNA for the CDR3 is TGTGCCAGCAGCATTTCAGGGGATCAGCCCCAGCATTTT.

This clonotype showed up just a few times. The chain links TRBV6-2 or TRBV6-3 to TRBJ2-7; D call uncertain. The germline V gene encodes CDR1 MNHEY and CDR2 SVGEGT. The V end was cut by 3 bases, the J end by 0 bases, with 6 bases between. The CDR3 spans 13 residues. CDR3 amino acids: CASSYGYSYEQYF. The DNA for the CDR3 is TGTGCCAGCAGTTATGGATACTCCTACGAGCAGTACTTC.

The chain links TRBV28 to TRBJ2-3; 9 bases are a match to TRBD2. The ends lost 5 bases at V and 9 bases at J; junction bases unmatched: 9. The germline V gene encodes CDR1 MDHEN and CDR2 SYDVKM. CDR3 length equals 14 residues. The DNA for the CDR3 is TGTGCCAGCAGTGGCGGGGGGGCCCGGGGAACGCAGTATTTT. This sequence encodes CASSGGGARGTQYF.

This clonotype turned up a few times. This sequence joins TRBV19 and TRBJ2-1, with D unresolved. The CDR3 sequence is 12 residues long. Between the trimmed V and J ends, which lost 4 bases and 8 bases, there was a span of 9 bases. Per germline, CDR1 LNHDA and CDR2 SQIVND (reference sequence). CDR3 bases: TGTGCCAGTAGTACTCTTGGCTATGAGCAGTTCTTC. Protein sequence: CASSTLGYEQFF.

The chain employs TRBV12-3 or TRBV12-4 and TRBJ1-1, with a tentative D call TRBD1 (6 bases). The CDR3 has 16 residues. V was cut by 7 bases and J by 1 base, with 19 bases left in between. The CDR3 region has the DNA TGTGCCAGCACTCTATACACCGGGACAAAGAACACTGAAGCTTTCTTT. Amino acid sequence: CASTLYTGTKNTEAFF.

The V gene is TRBV7-8, the J gene TRBJ2-7, with a possible D match to TRBD2 (6 bases). This CDR3 has 15 amino acids. Per germline, CDR1 SGHVS and CDR2 FQNEAQ. Trimming removed 5 bases at V and 1 base at J, with 15 bases between. CDR3: CASSLPGTLSYEQYF. As DNA, the CDR3 is TGTGCCAGCAGCCTACCCGGGACTCTGTCCTACGAGCAGTACTTC.

This clonotype was detected a few times. J is TRBJ2-1 and V is TRBV5-1; D might be TRBD2 (6 bases). Per germline, CDR1 SGHRS and CDR2 YFSETQ. The V gene lost 3 bases and the J gene lost 0 bases, with 13 bases spanning the gap. The CDR3 length is 16 residues. The CDR3 is CASSSGVPNSYNEQFF. For the CDR3, the DNA is TGCGCCAGCAGCTCGGGAGTGCCAAACTCCTACAATGAGCAGTTCTTC.

This clonotype was seen more than once but under ten times. The genes are TRBV27 and TRBJ2-3, with D possibly matching TRBD2 (6 bases). The V end was cut by 3 bases, the J end by 6 bases, with 13 bases between. The length of the CDR3 is 14 residues. Germline V lookup: CDR1 MNHEY, CDR2 SMNVEV (reference sequence). The CDR3 sequence is CASSFGGKVDTQYF. The CDR3 bases are TGTGCCAGCAGTTTCGGCGGGAAAGTCGATACGCAGTATTTT.

There are a few counts of this clonotype. The genes are TRBV4-1 and TRBJ1-4; D might be TRBD1 (5 bases). Looked up from germline, CDR1 is MGHRA and CDR2 is YSYEKL. The V and J ends lost 2 bases and 12 bases respectively, with 25 bases between them. The CDR3 spans 17 residues. Here the CDR3 reads CASSQPKGDLYKGELFF. The CDR3 bases are TGCGCCAGCAGCCAACCTAAAGGGGACCTTTATAAGGGAGAACTGTTTTTT.

The DNA of the CDR3 is TGTGCCACCAGTGTTACGGGTCTCGGGAACACCGGGGAGCTGTTTTTT. It is translated as CATSVTGLGNTGELFF. The J gene is TRBJ2-2, the V gene TRBV24-1; no clear D gene. This CDR3 comprises 16 residues. Looked up from germline, CDR1 is KGHDR and CDR2 is SFDVKD. Trimming left V 5 bases short and J 1 base short, with 13 bases between.

This chain connects TRBV20-1 to TRBJ2-2; 10 bases match TRBD2. V lost 3 bases, J lost 0 bases, and 4 bases stayed unmatched. Germline lookup yields CDR1 DFQATT and CDR2 SNEGSKA (reference sequence). This CDR3 is built from 16 residues. The CDR3 bases are TGCAGTGCTAGGTTCGGACTAGCGGCGAACACCGGGGAGCTGTTTTTT. This encodes CSARFGLAANTGELFF.

With respect to this clonotype: A junction end diverges from the germline sequence, so it may reflect a read error. This chain connects TRBV20-1 to TRBJ1-1, with D possibly TRBD1 on 6 matching bases. This CDR3 contains 14 residues. In germline, CDR1 is DFQATT, CDR2 SNEGSKA (reference sequence). The CDR3 region is CSARSGHQNTEVFF. The DNA of the CDR3 is TGCAGTGCTAGGTCGGGACACCAGAACACTGAAGTTTTCTTT.

This clonotype was picked up a small number of times. CDR3 residues: CASGPTISNTGELFF. The CDR3 DNA follows: TGTGCCAGCGGCCCGACCATTTCGAACACCGGGGAGCTGTTTTTT. This sequence joins TRBV7-2 and TRBJ2-2, with D hard to call. Germline loops: CDR1 SGHTA, CDR2 FQGNSA. Trimming left V 8 bases short and J 0 bases short, with 13 bases between. The CDR3 consists of 15 residues.

The genes are TRBV28 and TRBJ2-2; D is perhaps TRBD1 or TRBD2 (5 bases each). Germline V gene lookup returns CDR1 MDHEN and CDR2 SYDVKM. With 6 bases removed from V and 4 bases from J, the gap between germline ends came to 15 bases. The length of the CDR3 is 15 residues. The CDR3 sequence is CASSRGDLVTGELFF. The CDR3 DNA is TGTGCCAGCAGCCGTGGGGACCTGGTCACCGGGGAGCTGTTTTTT.